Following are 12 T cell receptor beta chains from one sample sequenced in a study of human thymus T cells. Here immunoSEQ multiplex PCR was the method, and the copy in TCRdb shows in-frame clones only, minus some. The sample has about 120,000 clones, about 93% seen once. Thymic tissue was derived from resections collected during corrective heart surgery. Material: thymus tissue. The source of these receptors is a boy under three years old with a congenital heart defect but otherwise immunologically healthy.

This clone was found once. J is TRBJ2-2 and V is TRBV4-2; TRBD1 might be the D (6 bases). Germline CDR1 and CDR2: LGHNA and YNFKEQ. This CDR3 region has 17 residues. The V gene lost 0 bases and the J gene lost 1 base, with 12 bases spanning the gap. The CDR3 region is CASSQDHPGQNTGELFF. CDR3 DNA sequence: TGTGCCAGCAGCCAAGATCACCCGGGACAGAACACCGGGGAGCTGTTTTTT.

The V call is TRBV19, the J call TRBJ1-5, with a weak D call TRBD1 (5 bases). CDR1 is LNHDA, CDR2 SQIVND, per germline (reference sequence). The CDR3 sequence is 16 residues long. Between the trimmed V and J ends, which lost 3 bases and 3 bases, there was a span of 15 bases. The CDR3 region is CASSIGRDAFNQPQHF. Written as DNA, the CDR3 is TGTGCCAGTAGTATCGGACGGGACGCCTTCAATCAGCCCCAGCATTTT.

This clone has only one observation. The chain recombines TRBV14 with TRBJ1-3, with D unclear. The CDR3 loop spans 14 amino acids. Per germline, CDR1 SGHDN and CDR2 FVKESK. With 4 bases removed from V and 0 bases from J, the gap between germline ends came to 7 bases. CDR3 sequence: CASSPSVSGNTIYF. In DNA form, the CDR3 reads TGTGCCAGCAGCCCTTCAGTCTCTGGAAACACCATATATTTT. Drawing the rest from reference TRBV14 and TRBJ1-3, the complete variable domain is EAGVTQFPSHSVIEKGQTVTLRCDPISGHDNLYWYRRVMGKEIKFLLHFVKESKQDESGMPNNRFLAERTGGTYSTLKVQPAELEDSGVYFCASSPSVSGNTIYFGEGSWLTVV.

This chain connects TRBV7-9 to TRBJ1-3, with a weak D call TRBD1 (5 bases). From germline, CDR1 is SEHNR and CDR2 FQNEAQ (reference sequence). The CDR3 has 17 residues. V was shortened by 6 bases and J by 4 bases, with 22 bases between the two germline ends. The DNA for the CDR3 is TGTGCCAGCAGTTTACGGGACCCTGCTTTCCGGGGAAACACCATATATTTT. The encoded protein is CASSLRDPAFRGNTIYF.

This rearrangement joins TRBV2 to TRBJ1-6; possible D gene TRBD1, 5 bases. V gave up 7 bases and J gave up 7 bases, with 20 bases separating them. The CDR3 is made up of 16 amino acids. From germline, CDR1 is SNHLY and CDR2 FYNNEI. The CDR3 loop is CASITGRRARNSPLHF. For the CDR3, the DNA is TGTGCCAGCATTACGGGGCGGCGGGCAAGAAATTCACCCCTCCACTTT.

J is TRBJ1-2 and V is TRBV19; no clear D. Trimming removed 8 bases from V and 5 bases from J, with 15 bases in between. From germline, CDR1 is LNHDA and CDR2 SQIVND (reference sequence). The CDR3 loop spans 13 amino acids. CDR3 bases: TGTGCCAGTTTTTCAGGCCTCCTTTATGGCTACACCTTC. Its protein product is CASFSGLLYGYTF.

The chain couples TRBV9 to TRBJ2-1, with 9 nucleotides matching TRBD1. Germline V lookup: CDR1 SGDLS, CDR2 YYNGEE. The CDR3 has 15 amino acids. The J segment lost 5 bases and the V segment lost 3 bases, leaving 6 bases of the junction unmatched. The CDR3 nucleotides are TGTGCCAGCAGCGGGGGACAGGGCTTCCACAATGAGCAGTTCTTC. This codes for CASSGGQGFHNEQFF.

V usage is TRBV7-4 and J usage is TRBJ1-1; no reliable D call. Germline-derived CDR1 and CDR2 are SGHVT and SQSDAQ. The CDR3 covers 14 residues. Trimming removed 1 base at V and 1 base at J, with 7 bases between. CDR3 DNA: TGTGCCAGCAGCTTAGGACGGGAGAACACTGAAGCTTTCTTT. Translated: CASSLGRENTEAFF.

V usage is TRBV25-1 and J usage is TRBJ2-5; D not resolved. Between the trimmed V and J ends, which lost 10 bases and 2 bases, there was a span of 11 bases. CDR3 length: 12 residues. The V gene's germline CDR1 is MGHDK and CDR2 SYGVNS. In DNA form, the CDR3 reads TGTGCCACAGTTGGATTGCAAGAGACCCAGTACTTC. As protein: CATVGLQETQYF.

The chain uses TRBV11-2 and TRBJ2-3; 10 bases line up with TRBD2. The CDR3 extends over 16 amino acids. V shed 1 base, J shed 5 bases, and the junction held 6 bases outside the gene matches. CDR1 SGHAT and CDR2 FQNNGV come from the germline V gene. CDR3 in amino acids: CASSLVERGGVDTQYF. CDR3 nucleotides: TGTGCCAGCAGCTTAGTAGAGCGGGGGGGCGTAGATACGCAGTATTTT.

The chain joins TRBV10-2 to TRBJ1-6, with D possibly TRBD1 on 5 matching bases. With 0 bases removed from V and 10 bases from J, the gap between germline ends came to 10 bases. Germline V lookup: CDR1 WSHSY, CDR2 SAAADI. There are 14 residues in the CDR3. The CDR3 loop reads CASSESPWGSPLHF. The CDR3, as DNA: TGCGCCAGCAGTGAGTCCCCTTGGGGGTCACCCCTCCACTTT.

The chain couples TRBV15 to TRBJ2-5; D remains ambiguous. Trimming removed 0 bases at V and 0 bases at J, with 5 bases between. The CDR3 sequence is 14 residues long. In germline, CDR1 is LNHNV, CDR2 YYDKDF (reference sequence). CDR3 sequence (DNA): TGTGCCACCAGCAGAGACTCTTACCAAGAGACCCAGTACTTC. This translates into CATSRDSYQETQYF.